Below, 31 T cell receptor beta chains from the same sample are listed, as sequenced in a study of cytomegalovirus exposure and HLA in healthy donors. The assay was immunoSEQ multiplex PCR, and TCRdb's table has in-frame clones only and misses some. The table has fewer than 200,000 clones, 80% to 85% seen once. Material for sequencing was PBMCs. These receptors were obtained from a young woman in good health and CMV-seropositive.

The V gene is TRBV7-9, the J gene TRBJ1-2; D unresolved. The germline CDR1 and CDR2 sequences are SEHNR and FQNEAQ (reference sequence). The CDR3 spans 14 residues. V was trimmed by 3 bases and J by 4 bases, leaving 12 bases between them. In DNA, the CDR3 is TGTGCCAGCAGCTTTCAAGCGCCTGGCTATGGCTACACCTTC. It specifies CASSFQAPGYGYTF.

The chain combines TRBV7-9 with TRBJ2-5, with 16 bases identical to TRBD2. Germline CDR1 is SEHNR and CDR2 is FQNEAQ (reference sequence). Trimming took 6 bases from V and 5 from J; bases not matched to a gene: 12. The CDR3 contains 18 residues. The CDR3 DNA sequence: TGTGCCAGCAGGACGGGACTAGCGGGGGGGCCACGTACGGAGACCCAGTACTTC. As protein: CASRTGLAGGPRTETQYF.

The chain is built from TRBV5-1 and TRBJ2-3; the match to TRBD1 covers 8 bases. This CDR3 is 15 amino acids long. The germline gives CDR1 SGHRS, CDR2 YFSETQ. V lost 0 bases, J lost 4 bases, and 4 bases stayed unmatched. In nucleotides, the CDR3 is TGCGCCAGCAGCTTGGAGACAGGGGCTGCAGATACGCAGTATTTT. Its protein product is CASSLETGAADTQYF.

This chain uses TRBV7-3 with TRBJ2-5, with D perhaps TRBD2 (5 bases). Trimming pared 3 bases from V and 5 bases from J, leaving 16 bases between. Germline CDR1 and CDR2: SGHTA and FQGTGA. CDR3 size: 15 residues. CDR3 protein: CASSLAGLMGETQYF. For the CDR3, the DNA is TGTGCCAGCAGCTTGGCGGGTCTGATGGGGGAGACCCAGTACTTC.

This chain links TRBV7-2 with TRBJ1-6; TRBD1 might be the D (5 bases). The V and J ends lost 5 bases and 9 bases respectively, with 11 bases between them. This CDR3 region has 13 residues. Germline V gives CDR1 SGHTA, CDR2 FQGNSA. This CDR3 reads CASSPLGVSPLHF. The CDR3, as DNA: TGTGCCAGCAGCCCTTTAGGGGTTTCACCCCTCCACTTT.

The rearrangement links TRBV6-1 to TRBJ1-2, with D hard to call. The CDR3 runs 11 residues. V was shortened by 10 bases and J by 2 bases, with 8 bases between the two germline ends. Germline V gene lookup returns CDR1 MNHNS and CDR2 SASEGT. The CDR3 reads CATSVNYGYTF. The CDR3 bases are TGTGCCACCAGCGTCAACTATGGCTACACCTTC.

The rearrangement joins TRBV9 to TRBJ2-3; D is ambiguous. The germline gives CDR1 SGDLS, CDR2 YYNGEE. The CDR3 runs to 12 residues. V was shortened by 3 bases and J by 6 bases, with 8 bases between the two germline ends. CDR3 region: CASSASEDTQYF. The CDR3 coding sequence is TGTGCCAGCAGCGCTTCCGAGGATACGCAGTATTTT.

This chain connects TRBV2 to TRBJ1-4; 7 nucleotides match TRBD1. This CDR3 has 15 residues. Germline loops: CDR1 SNHLY, CDR2 FYNNEI. The junction had 10 bases not matched to a gene; V was cut back by 8 bases and J by 4 bases. CDR3 amino acids: CASAKDRVDNEKLFF. The CDR3 region has the DNA TGTGCCAGCGCAAAAGACAGGGTAGATAATGAAAAACTGTTTTTT.

J is TRBJ1-4 and V is TRBV18, with D unclear. The CDR3 consists of 13 residues. Trimming took off 10 bases at V and 5 bases at J, with 14 bases between the two ends. Per the germline V gene, CDR1 is KGHSH and CDR2 is LQKENI. CDR3 residues: CATCGSRNEKLFF. The CDR3 DNA reads as TGTGCCACCTGCGGGTCCAGAAATGAAAAACTGTTTTTT.

The rearrangement joins TRBV5-1 to TRBJ2-3, with D maybe TRBD2 (5 bases). This CDR3 region has 15 residues. Germline V gene data show CDR1 as SGHRS and CDR2 as YFSETQ. V dropped 0 bases and J dropped 3 bases, with 11 bases sitting between them. The CDR3 loop is CASSLVPGLTDTQYF. CDR3 nucleotide sequence: TGCGCCAGCAGCTTGGTTCCGGGGTTGACAGATACGCAGTATTTT. The entire variable domain, with the rest obtained from reference TRBV5-1 and TRBJ2-3, is as follows: KAGVTQTPRYLIKTRGQQVTLSCSPISGHRSVSWYQQTPGQGLQFLFEYFSETQRNKGNFPGRFSGRQFSNSRSEMNVSTLELGDSALYLCASSLVPGLTDTQYFGPGTRLTVL.

The rearrangement links TRBV2 to TRBJ1-1, with 9 bases matching TRBD1. The V segment lost 6 bases and the J segment 11 bases; nucleotides outside the gene matches: 10. The CDR3 is 13 residues long. Looked up from germline, CDR1 is SNHLY and CDR2 is FYNNEI. In DNA form, the CDR3 reads TGTGCCAGCAGGCTTAGGGACAGGGACTTTGCTTTCTTT. Its translation: CASRLRDRDFAFF.

The chain recombines TRBV28 with TRBJ1-1; a weak D match, TRBD1 (5 bases). CDR1 is MDHEN, CDR2 SYDVKM, per germline. The length of the CDR3 is 15 residues. Trimming removed 2 bases at V and 1 base at J, with 11 bases between. The CDR3 DNA sequence: TGTGCCAGCAGTTTACTCAGGGTAAAGAACACTGAAGCTTTCTTT. Its protein is CASSLLRVKNTEAFF.

This chain connects TRBV9 to TRBJ2-2, with D perhaps matching TRBD1 (6 bases). CDR1 and CDR2 from the germline V gene are SGDLS and YYNGEE. Between the trimmed V and J ends, which lost 2 bases and 6 bases, there was a span of 14 bases. The CDR3 length is 15 residues. Here the CDR3 reads CASSVTGSRSGELFF. In DNA form, the CDR3 reads TGTGCCAGCAGCGTCACAGGGAGCCGGTCCGGGGAGCTGTTTTTT.

The chain carries TRBV4-3 and TRBJ2-1; D is undetermined. CDR3 length: 15 residues. Germline V CDR1 and CDR2: LGHNA, YSLEER. V lost 6 bases, J lost 0 bases, and 12 bases lay in between. CDR3 sequence: CASSPSVSSYNEQFF. CDR3 coding DNA: TGCGCCAGCAGTCCCAGCGTTTCCTCCTACAATGAGCAGTTCTTC.

The V gene is TRBV6-1, the J gene TRBJ1-4; D ambiguous. Deletions cut 6 bases from V and 4 bases from J, with 9 bases between. There are 13 residues in the CDR3. Germline V CDR1 and CDR2: MNHNS, SASEGT. The CDR3 here is CASRRGLNEKLFF. CDR3 nucleotides: TGTGCCAGCAGGCGAGGGCTTAATGAAAAACTGTTTTTT.

The chain couples TRBV9 to TRBJ1-1; no clear D. V was pared by 7 bases and J by 5 bases, with 21 bases between. CDR1 is SGDLS, CDR2 YYNGEE, per germline. The CDR3 spans 15 residues. The CDR3 spells CASGSHLGEWTEAFF. In DNA, the CDR3 is TGTGCCAGCGGATCTCACCTCGGGGAGTGGACTGAAGCTTTCTTT.

The chain joins TRBV6-1 to TRBJ1-5, with D hard to call. Trimming took off 3 bases at V and 6 bases at J, with 12 bases between the two ends. The CDR3 contains 14 residues. Germline V gives CDR1 MNHNS, CDR2 SASEGT. CDR3 loop: CASSESGLGQPQHF. CDR3 coding DNA: TGTGCCAGCAGTGAGAGCGGATTGGGTCAGCCCCAGCATTTT.

The chain recombines TRBV11-2 with TRBJ2-2, with D tentatively TRBD2 (5 bases). Deletions cut 1 base from V and 4 bases from J, with 7 bases between. The length of the CDR3 is 14 residues. Germline assignment: CDR1 SGHAT and CDR2 FQNNGV. CDR3 sequence (DNA): TGTGCCAGCAGCTTAGCGGGGTCCACCGGGGAGCTGTTTTTT. It specifies CASSLAGSTGELFF.

CDR3 loop: CATSSLRGYNEKLFF. CDR3 DNA: TGTGCCACCAGCAGCCTTCGGGGGTATAATGAAAAACTGTTTTTT. V gene TRBV15 combines with J gene TRBJ1-4, with TRBD1 as a possible D gene (5 bases). The CDR3 spans 15 residues. Germline V lookup: CDR1 LNHNV, CDR2 YYDKDF (reference sequence). Trimming stripped 3 bases from V and 4 bases from J, with 12 bases between. The full variable domain, with the rest looked up from reference TRBV15 and TRBJ1-4, is DAMVIQNPRYQVTQFGKPVTLSCSQTLNHNVMYWYQQKSSQAPKLLFHYYDKDFNNEADTPDNFQSRRPNTSFCFLDIRSPGLGDTAMYLCATSSLRGYNEKLFFGSGTQLSVL.

The rearrangement uses TRBV5-1 and TRBJ2-2; a possible D gene is TRBD2 (5 bases). V was cut by 7 bases and J by 5 bases, with 9 bases left in between. The germline gives CDR1 SGHRS, CDR2 YFSETQ. The CDR3 sequence is 12 residues long. The chain's CDR3 is CASGEGTGELFF. CDR3 coding DNA: TGCGCCAGCGGTGAGGGAACCGGGGAGCTGTTTTTT. Together with reference TRBV5-1 and TRBJ2-2, the CDR3 gives the full variable domain: KAGVTQTPRYLIKTRGQQVTLSCSPISGHRSVSWYQQTPGQGLQFLFEYFSETQRNKGNFPGRFSGRQFSNSRSEMNVSTLELGDSALYLCASGEGTGELFFGEGSRLTVL.

This clone came up once. The chain carries TRBV27 and TRBJ1-2; the D is unclear. The CDR3 contains 13 residues. Germline-derived CDR1 and CDR2 are MNHEY and SMNVEV (reference sequence). V gave up 3 bases and J gave up 4 bases, with 9 bases separating them. Here the CDR3 reads CASSFSNGYGYTF. The DNA of the CDR3 is TGTGCCAGCAGTTTCAGTAATGGCTATGGCTACACCTTC.

This chain links TRBV12-5 with TRBJ1-1; 7 bases map to TRBD1. There are 14 residues in the CDR3. J was trimmed by 4 bases and V by 2 bases; bases with no gene match: 4. In germline, CDR1 is LGHNT, CDR2 FRNRAP. The CDR3: CASGLSGQFTEAFF. DNA of the CDR3: TGTGCTAGTGGTTTGTCGGGACAGTTCACTGAAGCTTTCTTT. The full variable domain, in which reference TRBV12-5 and TRBJ1-1 provide the parts outside the CDR3, is DARVTQTPRHKVTEMGQEVTMRCQPILGHNTVFWYRQTMMQGLELLAYFRNRAPLDDSGMPKDRFSAEMPDATLATLKIQPSEPRDSAVYFCASGLSGQFTEAFFGQGTRLTVV.

This chain joins TRBV15 and TRBJ1-4; a weak D match, TRBD1 (5 bases). CDR3 length: 15 residues. Per the germline V gene, CDR1 is LNHNV and CDR2 is YYDKDF (reference sequence). V was trimmed by 0 bases and J by 2 bases, leaving 7 bases between them. CDR3 sequence (DNA): TGTGCCACCAGCAGAGATCGACAGACTAATGAAAAACTGTTTTTT. Translation gives CATSRDRQTNEKLFF.

The sample holds one count of this clone. The rearrangement uses TRBV10-3 and TRBJ1-3; tentatively, D is TRBD1 (5 bases). V was cut by 5 bases and J by 8 bases, with 13 bases left in between. Germline V gene data show CDR1 as ENHRY and CDR2 as SYGVKD. The CDR3 has 13 amino acids. CDR3 protein: CAISSGVIDTIYF. CDR3 nucleotides: TGTGCCATCAGTTCGGGGGTAATTGACACCATATATTTT.

V usage is TRBV5-4 and J usage is TRBJ2-3, with a weak D call TRBD2 (5 bases). This CDR3 is 15 amino acids long. Looked up from germline, CDR1 is SGHNT and CDR2 is YYREEE (reference sequence). Trimming left V 0 bases short and J 2 bases short, with 10 bases between. CDR3 sequence: CASSLGAEFTDTQYF. The CDR3, as DNA: TGTGCCAGCAGCTTGGGAGCGGAGTTCACAGATACGCAGTATTTT. The full variable domain, its missing parts supplied by reference TRBV5-4 and TRBJ2-3, is ETGVTQSPTHLIKTRGQQVTLRCSSQSGHNTVSWYQQALGQGPQFIFQYYREEENGRGNFPPRFSGLQFPNYSSELNVNALELDDSALYLCASSLGAEFTDTQYFGPGTRLTVL.

This chain uses TRBV21-1 with TRBJ1-1. TRBV21-1 is tagged as a pseudogene. There are 12 residues in the CDR3. CDR3 coding DNA: TGTGCCAGCAGCACCCTAGGTACTGAAGCTTTCTTT. Amino acids: CASSTLGTEAFF.

The CDR3, as DNA: TGTGCCAGCAGTTACCTTCAGATCGGGGAGACCCAGTACTTC. Protein: CASSYLQIGETQYF. This chain uses TRBV6-6 with TRBJ2-5; unclear D gene. Germline V gives CDR1 MNHNY, CDR2 SVGAGI (reference sequence). The ends were cut back, 2 bases at V and 5 bases at J, with 12 bases in the middle. The CDR3 runs to 14 residues.

V and J are TRBV5-1 and TRBJ1-4; 7 positions match TRBD1. V gave up 4 bases and J gave up 4 bases; unmatched junction bases: 7. CDR1 SGHRS and CDR2 YFSETQ come from the germline V gene. This CDR3 spans 15 amino acids. CDR3 region: CASSPNGQVNEKLFF. DNA for the CDR3: TGCGCCAGCAGCCCAAATGGACAGGTTAATGAAAAACTGTTTTTT. Full variable domain (outside the CDR3, taken from reference TRBV5-1 and TRBJ1-4): KAGVTQTPRYLIKTRGQQVTLSCSPISGHRSVSWYQQTPGQGLQFLFEYFSETQRNKGNFPGRFSGRQFSNSRSEMNVSTLELGDSALYLCASSPNGQVNEKLFFGSGTQLSVL.

This rearrangement joins TRBV27 to TRBJ1-1; D is undetermined. Trimming took 5 bases from V and 0 from J, leaving 13 bases between them. The V gene's germline CDR1 is MNHEY and CDR2 SMNVEV (reference sequence). CDR3 length: 15 amino acids. The CDR3 spells CASSRYRPMNTEAFF. The CDR3, as DNA: TGTGCCAGCAGTCGTTACAGACCCATGAACACTGAAGCTTTCTTT.

The chain carries TRBV6-1 and TRBJ1-2; TRBD1 aligns across 8 bases. CDR1 MNHNS and CDR2 SASEGT come from the germline V gene. V shed 4 bases, J shed 2 bases, and the junction held 6 bases outside the gene matches. CDR3 size: 15 residues. CDR3 DNA: TGTGCCAGCAGTGCCGTTACAGGGGGGAACTATGGCTACACCTTC. This gives the protein CASSAVTGGNYGYTF.

The genes are TRBV5-8 and TRBJ1-4; 8 bases are shared with TRBD1. The CDR3 loop spans 15 amino acids. Germline CDR1 is SGHTS and CDR2 is YDEGEE. The V segment lost 4 bases and the J segment 8 bases; nucleotides outside the gene matches: 10. CDR3 nucleotides: TGTGCCAGCAGCCCGGGCGAATACAGGGGGGAAAAACTGTTTTTT. This gives the protein CASSPGEYRGEKLFF.